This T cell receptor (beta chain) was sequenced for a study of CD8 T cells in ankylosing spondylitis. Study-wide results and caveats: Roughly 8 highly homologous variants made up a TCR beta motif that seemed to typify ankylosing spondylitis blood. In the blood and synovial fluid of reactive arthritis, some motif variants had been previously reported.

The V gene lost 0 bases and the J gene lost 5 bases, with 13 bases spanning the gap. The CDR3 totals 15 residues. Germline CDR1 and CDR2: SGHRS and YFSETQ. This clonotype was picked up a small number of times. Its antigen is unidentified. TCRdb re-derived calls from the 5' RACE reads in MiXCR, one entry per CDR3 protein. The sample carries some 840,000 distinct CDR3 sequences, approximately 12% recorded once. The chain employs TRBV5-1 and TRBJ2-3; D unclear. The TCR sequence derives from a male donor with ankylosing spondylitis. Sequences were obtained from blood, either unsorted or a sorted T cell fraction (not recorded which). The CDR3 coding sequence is TGCGCCAGCAGCTTGGTGGGTTTCCCTCAAGATACGCAGTATTTT. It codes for CASSLVGFPQDTQYF. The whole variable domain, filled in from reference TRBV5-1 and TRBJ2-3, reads KAGVTQTPRYLIKTRGQQVTLSCSPISGHRSVSWYQQTPGQGLQFLFEYFSETQRNKGNFPGRFSGRQFSNSRSEMNVSTLELGDSALYLCASSLVGFPQDTQYFGPGTRLTVL.